These 4 T cell receptor beta chains were all obtained from the same sample, sequenced in a study of cytomegalovirus exposure and HLA in healthy donors. PCR primers comprised 60 Vbeta and 13 Jbeta primers. Generated by immunoSEQ multiplex PCR, the TCRdb table keeps only in-frame clones and is missing some. In the table there are 130,000 or so clones, roughly 79% of which are singletons. Sequenced material: PBMCs. The receptor source for this set is a woman in her thirties or forties in good health and CMV-seronegative.

This clone was seen more than once but under ten times. For the CDR3, the DNA is TGTGCCAGCAGTGATTTGGACAGGGCACCCACCTTC. Translating gives CASSDLDRAPTF. The chain links TRBV2 to TRBJ1-2; the match to TRBD1 covers 8 bases. The CDR3 has 12 residues. In germline, CDR1 is SNHLY, CDR2 FYNNEI. The V and J ends lost 3 bases and 13 bases, in that order; junction bases with no gene match: 7.

The J gene is TRBJ2-3, the V gene TRBV5-1; 9 nucleotides line up with TRBD1. Trimming at V came to 3 bases and at J to 2 bases, leaving 10 bases not matched to a gene. Germline V gene lookup returns CDR1 SGHRS and CDR2 YFSETQ. This CDR3 is 17 amino acids long. CDR3 DNA sequence: TGCGCCAGCAGCTCTACCGGGACAGGGCCTTCCACAGATACGCAGTATTTT. Its protein is CASSSTGTGPSTDTQYF. Combining the CDR3 with reference TRBV5-1 and TRBJ2-3 gives the whole variable domain KAGVTQTPRYLIKTRGQQVTLSCSPISGHRSVSWYQQTPGQGLQFLFEYFSETQRNKGNFPGRFSGRQFSNSRSEMNVSTLELGDSALYLCASSSTGTGPSTDTQYFGPGTRLTVL.

V gene TRBV5-1 combines with J gene TRBJ2-6; D is unresolved. Germline V lookup: CDR1 SGHRS, CDR2 YFSETQ. The CDR3 is made up of 16 amino acids. Trimming took off 4 bases at V and 0 bases at J, with 11 bases between the two ends. CDR3 bases: TGCGCCAGCAGCCTGGTGGTGCGCTCTGGGGCCAACGTCCTGACTTTC. It codes for CASSLVVRSGANVLTF.

This rearrangement joins TRBV4-3 to TRBJ2-7, with D possibly matching TRBD2 (7 bases). The germline V gene has CDR1 LGHNA and CDR2 YSLEER. CDR3 length: 15 residues. V was shortened by 2 bases and J by 3 bases, with 14 bases between the two germline ends. CDR3 bases: TGCGCCAGCAGCCAAAGAAGGGGGGAGGGCTACGAGCAGTACTTC. This translates into CASSQRRGEGYEQYF.